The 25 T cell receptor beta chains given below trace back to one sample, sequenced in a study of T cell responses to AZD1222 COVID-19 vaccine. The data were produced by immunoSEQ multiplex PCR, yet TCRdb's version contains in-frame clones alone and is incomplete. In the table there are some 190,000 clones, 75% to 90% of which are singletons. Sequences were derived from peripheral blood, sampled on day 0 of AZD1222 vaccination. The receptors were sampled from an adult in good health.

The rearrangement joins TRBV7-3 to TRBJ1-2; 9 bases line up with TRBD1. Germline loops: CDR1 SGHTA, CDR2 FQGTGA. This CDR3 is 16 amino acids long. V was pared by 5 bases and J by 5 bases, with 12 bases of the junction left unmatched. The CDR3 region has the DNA TGTGCCAGCAGCCTACAGCCGGGACAGGGAGGATATGGCTACACCTTC. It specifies CASSLQPGQGGYGYTF.

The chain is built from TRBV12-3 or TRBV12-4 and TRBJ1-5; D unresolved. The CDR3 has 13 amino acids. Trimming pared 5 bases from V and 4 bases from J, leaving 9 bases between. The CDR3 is CASSQDRNQPQHF. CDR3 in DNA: TGTGCCAGCAGTCAGGACCGGAATCAGCCCCAGCATTTT.

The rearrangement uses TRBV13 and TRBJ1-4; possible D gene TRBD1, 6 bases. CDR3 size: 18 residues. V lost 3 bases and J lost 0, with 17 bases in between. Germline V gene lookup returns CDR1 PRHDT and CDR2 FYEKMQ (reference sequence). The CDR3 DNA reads TGTGCCAGCAGCTTTTTACAGGGAATGGGTGCAACTAATGAAAAACTGTTTTTT. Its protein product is CASSFLQGMGATNEKLFF. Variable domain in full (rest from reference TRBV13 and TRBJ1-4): AAGVIQSPRHLIKEKRETATLKCYPIPRHDTVYWYQQGPGQDPQFLISFYEKMQSDKGSIPDRFSAQQFSDYHSELNMSSLELGDSALYFCASSFLQGMGATNEKLFFGSGTQLSVL.

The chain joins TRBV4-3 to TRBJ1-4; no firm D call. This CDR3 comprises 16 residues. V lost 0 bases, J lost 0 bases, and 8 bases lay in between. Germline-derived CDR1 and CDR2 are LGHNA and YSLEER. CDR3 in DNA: TGCGCCAGCAGCCAAGACCCAGGAGCAACTAATGAAAAACTGTTTTTT. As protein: CASSQDPGATNEKLFF.

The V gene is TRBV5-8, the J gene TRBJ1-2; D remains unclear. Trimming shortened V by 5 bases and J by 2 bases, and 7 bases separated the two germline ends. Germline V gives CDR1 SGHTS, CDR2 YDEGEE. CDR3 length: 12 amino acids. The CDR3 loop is CASRTGNYGYTF. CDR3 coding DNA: TGTGCCAGCAGGACGGGGAACTATGGCTACACCTTC. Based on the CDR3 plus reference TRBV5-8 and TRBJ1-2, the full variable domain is EAGVTQSPTHLIKTRGQQATLRCSPISGHTSVYWYQQALGLGLQFLLWYDEGEERNRGNFPPRFSGRQFPNYSSELNVNALELEDSALYLCASRTGNYGYTFGSGTRLTVV.

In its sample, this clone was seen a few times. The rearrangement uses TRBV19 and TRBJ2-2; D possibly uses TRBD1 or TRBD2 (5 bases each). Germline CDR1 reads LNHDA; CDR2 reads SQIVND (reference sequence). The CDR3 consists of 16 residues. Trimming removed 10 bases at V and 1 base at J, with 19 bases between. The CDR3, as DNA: TGTGCCACCAAGGGGCGGATCGGACTGAACACCGGGGAGCTGTTTTTT. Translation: CATKGRIGLNTGELFF.

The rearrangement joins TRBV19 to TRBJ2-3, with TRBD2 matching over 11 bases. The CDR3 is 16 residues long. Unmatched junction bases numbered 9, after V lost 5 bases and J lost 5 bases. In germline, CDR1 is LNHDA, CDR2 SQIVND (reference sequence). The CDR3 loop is CASSSLAGGRGDTQYF. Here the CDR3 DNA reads TGTGCCAGTAGTTCCTTAGCGGGGGGGCGTGGAGATACGCAGTATTTT. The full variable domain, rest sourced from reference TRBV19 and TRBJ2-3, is DGGITQSPKYLFRKEGQNVTLSCEQNLNHDAMYWYRQDPGQGLRLIYYSQIVNDFQKGDIAEGYSVSREKKESFPLTVTSAQKNPTAFYLCASSSLAGGRGDTQYFGPGTRLTVL.

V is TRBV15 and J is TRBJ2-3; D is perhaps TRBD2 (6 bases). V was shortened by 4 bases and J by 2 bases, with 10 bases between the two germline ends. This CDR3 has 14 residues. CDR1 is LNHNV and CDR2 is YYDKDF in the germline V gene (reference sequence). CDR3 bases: TGTGCCACCAGCAAGACTAGGGACACAGATACGCAGTATTTT. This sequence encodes CATSKTRDTDTQYF.

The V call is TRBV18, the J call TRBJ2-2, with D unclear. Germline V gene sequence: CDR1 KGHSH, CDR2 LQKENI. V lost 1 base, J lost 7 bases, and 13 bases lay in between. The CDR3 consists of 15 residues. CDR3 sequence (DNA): TGTGCCAGCTCACCACTAGGTTCGGTCGGCGGGGAGCTGTTTTTT. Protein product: CASSPLGSVGGELFF.

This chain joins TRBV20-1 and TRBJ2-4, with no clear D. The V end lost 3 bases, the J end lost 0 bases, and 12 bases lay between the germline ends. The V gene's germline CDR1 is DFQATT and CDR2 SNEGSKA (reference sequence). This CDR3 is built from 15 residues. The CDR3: CSASLSGLAKNIQYF. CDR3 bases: TGCAGTGCTAGTCTATCGGGCTTAGCCAAAAACATTCAGTACTTC.

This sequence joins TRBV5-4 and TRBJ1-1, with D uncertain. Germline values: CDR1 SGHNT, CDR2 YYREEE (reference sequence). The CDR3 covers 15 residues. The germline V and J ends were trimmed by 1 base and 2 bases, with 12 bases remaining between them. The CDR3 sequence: CASSLLVGDNTEAFF. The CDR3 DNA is TGTGCCAGCAGCTTGTTGGTGGGAGACAACACTGAAGCTTTCTTT.

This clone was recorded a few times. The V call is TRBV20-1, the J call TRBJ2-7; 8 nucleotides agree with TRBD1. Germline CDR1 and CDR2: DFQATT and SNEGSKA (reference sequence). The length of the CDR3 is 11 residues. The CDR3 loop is CEAQTGDEQYF. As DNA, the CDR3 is TGCGAGGCACAGACAGGGGACGAGCAGTACTTC.

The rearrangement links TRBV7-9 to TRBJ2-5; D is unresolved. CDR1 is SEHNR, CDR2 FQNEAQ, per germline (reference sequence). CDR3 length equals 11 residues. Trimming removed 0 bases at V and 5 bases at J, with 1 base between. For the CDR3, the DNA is TGTGCCAGCAGCTTAGCCGAGACCCAGTACTTC. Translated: CASSLAETQYF. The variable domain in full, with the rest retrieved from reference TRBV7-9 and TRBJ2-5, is DTGVSQNPRHKITKRGQNVTFRCDPISEHNRLYWYRQTLGQGPEFLTYFQNEAQLEKSRLLSDRFSAERPKGSFSTLEIQRTEQGDSAMYLCASSLAETQYFGPGTRLLVL.

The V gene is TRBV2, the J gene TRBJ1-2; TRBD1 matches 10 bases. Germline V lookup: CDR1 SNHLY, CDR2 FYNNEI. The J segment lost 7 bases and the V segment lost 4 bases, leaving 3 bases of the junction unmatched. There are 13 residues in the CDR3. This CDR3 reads CASSAGTGVGYTF. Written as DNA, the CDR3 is TGTGCCAGCAGTGCCGGGACAGGGGTTGGCTACACCTTC.

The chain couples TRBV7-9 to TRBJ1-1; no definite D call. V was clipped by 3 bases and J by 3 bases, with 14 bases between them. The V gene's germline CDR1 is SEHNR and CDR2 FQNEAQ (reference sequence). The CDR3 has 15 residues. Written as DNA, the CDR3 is TGTGCCAGCAGCTTCGTGGGATTTCGTGACACTGAAGCTTTCTTT. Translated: CASSFVGFRDTEAFF.

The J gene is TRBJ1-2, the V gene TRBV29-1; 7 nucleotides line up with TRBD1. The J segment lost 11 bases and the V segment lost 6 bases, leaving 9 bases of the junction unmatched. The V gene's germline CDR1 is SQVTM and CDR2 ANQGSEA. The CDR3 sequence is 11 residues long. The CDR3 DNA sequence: TGCAGCGTAATGACAGGGCGTTGGTACACCTTC. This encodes CSVMTGRWYTF.

The CDR3 DNA follows: TGTGCCAGCAGCTTAGGGGTACAAGAGACCCAGTACTTC. Protein product: CASSLGVQETQYF. The chain is built from TRBV7-9 and TRBJ2-5, with D uncertain. V lost 1 base and J 2 bases, leaving 5 bases between the germline ends. There are 13 residues in the CDR3. CDR1 is SEHNR, CDR2 FQNEAQ, per germline (reference sequence).

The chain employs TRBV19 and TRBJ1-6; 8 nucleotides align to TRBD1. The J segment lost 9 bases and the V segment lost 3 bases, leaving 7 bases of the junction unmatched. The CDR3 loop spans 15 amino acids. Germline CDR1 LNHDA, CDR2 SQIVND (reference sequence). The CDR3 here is CASSIGGQGGSPLHF. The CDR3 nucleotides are TGTGCCAGTAGTATCGGCGGACAGGGAGGTTCACCCCTCCACTTT.

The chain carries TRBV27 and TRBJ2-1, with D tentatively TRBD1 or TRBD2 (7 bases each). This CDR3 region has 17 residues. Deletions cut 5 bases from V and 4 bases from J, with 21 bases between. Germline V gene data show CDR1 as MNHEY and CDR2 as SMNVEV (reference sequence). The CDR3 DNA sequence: TGTGCCAGCAGTCCCGGGCCAGGGGGGGGCCTATACAATGAGCAGTTCTTC. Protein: CASSPGPGGGLYNEQFF.

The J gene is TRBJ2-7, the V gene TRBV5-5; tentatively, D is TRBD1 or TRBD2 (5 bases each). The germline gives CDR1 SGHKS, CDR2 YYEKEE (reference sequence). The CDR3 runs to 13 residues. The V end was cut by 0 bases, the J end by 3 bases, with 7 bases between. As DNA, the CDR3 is TGTGCCAGCAGCTTGGGGGGGTACTACGAGCAGTACTTC. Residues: CASSLGGYYEQYF.

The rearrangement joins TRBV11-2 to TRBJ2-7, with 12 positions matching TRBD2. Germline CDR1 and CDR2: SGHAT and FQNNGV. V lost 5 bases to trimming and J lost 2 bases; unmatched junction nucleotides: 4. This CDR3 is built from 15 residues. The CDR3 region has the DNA TGTGCCAGCAGCATCAGGACTAGCGGGGCCTACGAGCAGTACTTC. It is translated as CASSIRTSGAYEQYF.

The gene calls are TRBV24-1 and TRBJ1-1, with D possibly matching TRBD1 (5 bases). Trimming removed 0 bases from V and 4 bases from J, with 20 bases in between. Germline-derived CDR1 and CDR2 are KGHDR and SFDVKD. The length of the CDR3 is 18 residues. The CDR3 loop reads CATSDLHSGAHRSTEAFF. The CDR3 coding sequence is TGTGCCACCAGTGATTTGCATTCCGGGGCCCACCGGTCCACTGAAGCTTTCTTT.

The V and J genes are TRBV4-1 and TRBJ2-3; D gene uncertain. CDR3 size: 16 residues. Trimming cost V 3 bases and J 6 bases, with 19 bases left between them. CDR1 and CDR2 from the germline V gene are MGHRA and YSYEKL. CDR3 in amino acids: CASSHPLGSGFDTQYF. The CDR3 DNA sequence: TGCGCCAGCAGCCACCCCTTGGGGTCCGGGTTCGATACGCAGTATTTT.

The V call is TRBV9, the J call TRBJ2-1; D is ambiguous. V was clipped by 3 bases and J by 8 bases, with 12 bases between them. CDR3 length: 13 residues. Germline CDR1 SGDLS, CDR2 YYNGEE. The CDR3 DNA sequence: TGTGCCAGCAGCGGATCGCGGTCGGATGAGCAGTTCTTC. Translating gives CASSGSRSDEQFF.

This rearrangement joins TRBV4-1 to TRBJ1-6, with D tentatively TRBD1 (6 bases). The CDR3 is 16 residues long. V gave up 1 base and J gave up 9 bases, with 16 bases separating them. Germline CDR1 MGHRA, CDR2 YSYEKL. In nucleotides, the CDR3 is TGCGCCAGCAGCCAAGGCTGGGGGGCTCGGGCTTCACCCCTCCACTTT. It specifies CASSQGWGARASPLHF.